The present T cell receptor (beta chain) was sequenced within a study of Ad26.COV2.S vaccination and SARS-CoV-2 variants. Study as a whole: Intramuscularly, Ad26.COV2.S was given either once or twice, 56 days apart. Study-wide findings and caveats: Possible underestimation of total T cell responses by the TCR breadth and depth analyses was noted. Vaccine and placebo groups showed comparable non-spike TCR breadth.

The method was immunoSEQ multiplex PCR; TCRdb's version includes in-frame clones alone and lacks a portion of them. The sample contains 300,000 to 350,000 clones, around 89% of which appear only once. A remark on this clone: The antigen is undetermined.

Germline V lookup: CDR1 SGHTS, CDR2 YDEGEE. The CDR3 sequence is 14 residues long. The V end lost 5 bases, the J end lost 3 bases, and 15 bases lay between the germline ends. Specified treatment: approximately 18 received Ad26.COV2.S at low or high dose, single or two shots; 5 received placebo; per-sample allocation not given. Following the first vaccine or placebo injection, samples were taken on day 63. Donation was by an adult aged 18-55 years who was in Boston. The chain joins TRBV5-8 to TRBJ2-7; TRBD1 is a possible D gene (5 bases). Sequenced material: peripheral blood, taken in a trial of Ad26.COV2.S vaccine versus placebo. This receptor was identified in a person aged 18 to 59 who received the Ad26.COV2.S COVID-19 vaccine or a placebo. CDR3 amino acids: CASSHKTGFYEQYF. CDR3 coding DNA: TGTGCCAGCAGTCATAAAACAGGATTCTACGAGCAGTACTTC. Filled out from reference TRBV5-8 and TRBJ2-7, the complete variable domain reads EAGVTQSPTHLIKTRGQQATLRCSPISGHTSVYWYQQALGLGLQFLLWYDEGEERNRGNFPPRFSGRQFPNYSSELNVNALELEDSALYLCASSHKTGFYEQYFGPGTRLTVT.